This TCR beta chain appears in the sequencing data of a study of cytomegalovirus exposure and HLA in healthy donors. This CDR3 has 17 amino acids. Germline values: CDR1 GTSNPN, CDR2 SVGIG (reference sequence). V was pared by 3 bases and J by 0 bases, with 21 bases between. The PCR used 60 Vbeta and 13 Jbeta primers. TCRdb's table, derived via immunoSEQ multiplex PCR, lists solely in-frame clones and lacks some. The repertoire has under 200,000 clones, roughly 85% of them found once; the top ten carry about 2.3%. The clonotype comes from a woman aged 45-60 years in good health and CMV-seronegative. The sequencing sample was made of PBMCs. V is TRBV30 and J is TRBJ2-7, with D tentatively TRBD1 (6 bases). CDR3 sequence reads: CAWSPGRTRDTSYEQYF. CDR3 DNA: TGTGCCTGGAGCCCCGGACGTACCCGGGACACCTCCTACGAGCAGTACTTC.